This T cell receptor (beta chain) is from a study of shared clonotypes between healthy human individuals. Study-level points and caveats: A handful of donors shared around 5.2% of their naive CD4 clonotypes. Larger estimated richness was generally recorded for naive subsets relative to memory subsets.

This clone was observed a few times. Its specificity is not known. Profiling relied on immunoSEQ multiplex PCR, and the TCRdb table lists in-frame clones only, not all of them. The data contain millions of clones, 85% to 95% of them singletons. Germline V CDR1 and CDR2: SNHLY, FYNNEI. Deletions cut 3 bases from V and 7 bases from J, with 15 bases between. CDR3 length: 14 amino acids. V and J are TRBV2 and TRBJ1-2, with a possible D match to TRBD1 (5 bases). Source material: naive CD4+ T cells from PBMCs. The sample's subset: CD45RA+ positively selected. This clonotype was obtained from a man aged 18 to 30 in good health. Some clones in this sample may be carry-over from other donors' samples. CDR3: CASSDFGGSGGYTF. In DNA, the CDR3 is TGTGCCAGCAGTGATTTCGGGGGTTCAGGTGGCTACACCTTC.